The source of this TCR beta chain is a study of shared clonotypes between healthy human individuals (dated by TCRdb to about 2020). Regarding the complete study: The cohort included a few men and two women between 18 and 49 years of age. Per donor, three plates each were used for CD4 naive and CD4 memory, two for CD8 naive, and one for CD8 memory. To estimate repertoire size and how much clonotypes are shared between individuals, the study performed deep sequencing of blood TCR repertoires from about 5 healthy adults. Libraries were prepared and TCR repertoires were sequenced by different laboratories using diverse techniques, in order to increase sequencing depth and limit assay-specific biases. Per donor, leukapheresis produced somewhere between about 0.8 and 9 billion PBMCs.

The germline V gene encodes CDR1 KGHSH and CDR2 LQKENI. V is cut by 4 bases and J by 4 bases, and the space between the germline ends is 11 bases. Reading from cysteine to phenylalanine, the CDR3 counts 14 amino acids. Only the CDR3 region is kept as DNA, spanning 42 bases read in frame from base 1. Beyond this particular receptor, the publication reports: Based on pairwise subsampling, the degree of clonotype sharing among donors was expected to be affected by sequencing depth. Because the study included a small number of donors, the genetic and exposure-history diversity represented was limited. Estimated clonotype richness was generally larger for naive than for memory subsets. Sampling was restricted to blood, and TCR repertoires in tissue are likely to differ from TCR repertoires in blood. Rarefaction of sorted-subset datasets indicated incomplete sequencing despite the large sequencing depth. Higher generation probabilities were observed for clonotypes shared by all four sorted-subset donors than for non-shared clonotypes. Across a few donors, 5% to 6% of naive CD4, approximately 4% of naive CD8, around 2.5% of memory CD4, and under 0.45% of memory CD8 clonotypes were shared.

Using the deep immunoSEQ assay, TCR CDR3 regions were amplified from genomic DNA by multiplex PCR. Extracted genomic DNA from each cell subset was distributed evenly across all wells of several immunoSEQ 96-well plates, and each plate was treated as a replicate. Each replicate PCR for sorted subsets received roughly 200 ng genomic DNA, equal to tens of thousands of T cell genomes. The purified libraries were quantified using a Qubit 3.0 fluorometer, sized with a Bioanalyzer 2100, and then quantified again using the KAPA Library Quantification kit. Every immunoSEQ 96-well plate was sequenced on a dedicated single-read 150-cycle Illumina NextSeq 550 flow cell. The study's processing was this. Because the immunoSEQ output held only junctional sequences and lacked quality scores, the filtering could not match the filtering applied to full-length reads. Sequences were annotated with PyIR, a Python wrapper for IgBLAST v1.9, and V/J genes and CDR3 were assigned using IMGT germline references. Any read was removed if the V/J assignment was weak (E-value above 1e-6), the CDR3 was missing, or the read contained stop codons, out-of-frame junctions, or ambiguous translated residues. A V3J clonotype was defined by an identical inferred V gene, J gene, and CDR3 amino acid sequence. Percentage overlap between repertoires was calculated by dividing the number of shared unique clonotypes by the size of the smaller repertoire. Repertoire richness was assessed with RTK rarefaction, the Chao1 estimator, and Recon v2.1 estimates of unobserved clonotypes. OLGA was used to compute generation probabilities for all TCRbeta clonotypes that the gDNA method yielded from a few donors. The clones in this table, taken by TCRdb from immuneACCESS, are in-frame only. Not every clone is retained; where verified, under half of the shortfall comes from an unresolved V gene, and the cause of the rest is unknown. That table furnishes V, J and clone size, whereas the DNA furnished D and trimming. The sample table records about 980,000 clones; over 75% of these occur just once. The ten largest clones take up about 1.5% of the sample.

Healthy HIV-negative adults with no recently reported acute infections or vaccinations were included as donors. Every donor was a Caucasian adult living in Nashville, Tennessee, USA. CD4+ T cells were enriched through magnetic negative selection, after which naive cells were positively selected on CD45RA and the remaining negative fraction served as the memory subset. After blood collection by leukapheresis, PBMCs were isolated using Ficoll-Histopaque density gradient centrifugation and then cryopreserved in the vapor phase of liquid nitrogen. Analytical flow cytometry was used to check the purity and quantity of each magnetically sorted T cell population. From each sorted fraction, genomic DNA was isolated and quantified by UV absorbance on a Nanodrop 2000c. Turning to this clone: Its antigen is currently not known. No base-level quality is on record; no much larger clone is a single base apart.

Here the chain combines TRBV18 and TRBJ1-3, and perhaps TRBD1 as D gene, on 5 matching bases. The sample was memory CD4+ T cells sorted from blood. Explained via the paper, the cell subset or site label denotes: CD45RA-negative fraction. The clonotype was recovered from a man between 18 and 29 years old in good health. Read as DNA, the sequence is TGTGCCAGCTCACGAGGGACGGCCGGAAACACCATATATTTT. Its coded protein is CASSRGTAGNTIYF.